This T cell receptor beta chain was sequenced during a study of blood T cells in healthy people across ages. Healthy individuals of Caucasian origin from Russia, aged roughly 6 to 90, served as donors. The draw of peripheral blood yielded ten milliliters from each donor. A sample-barcoded 5' primer and a J-beta primer mix were used in a second PCR of roughly 6 to 12 cycles. Each of the cDNA molecules was tagged by a template-switch adaptor with 12 random nucleotides. Every sample gave at least 2.5 million paired-end reads containing CDR3. TCRdb analysed the 5' RACE reads with MiXCR anew, one entry per CDR3 protein. The table includes about 1,500,000 distinct CDR3 sequences, approximately 30% detected once. Sequences were obtained from blood. This clonotype originated in a woman in her 30s in good health.

The CDR3 bases are TGTGCCAGCAGCTGGAGTATGGAGACCCAGTACTTC. Translation gives CASSWSMETQYF. The rearrangement uses TRBV11-2 and TRBJ2-5; D remains ambiguous. The V end lost 4 bases, the J end lost 5 bases, and 8 bases lay between the germline ends. This CDR3 region has 12 residues. The germline gives CDR1 SGHAT, CDR2 FQNNGV. The full variable domain, in which reference TRBV11-2 and TRBJ2-5 provide the parts outside the CDR3, is EAGVAQSPRYKIIEKRQSVAFWCNPISGHATLYWYQQILGQGPKLLIQFQNNGVVDDSQLPKDRFSAERLKGVDSTLKIQPAKLEDSAVYLCASSWSMETQYFGPGTRLLVL.